The sequence of this T cell receptor beta chain was determined in a study of blood T cell repertoires in COVID-19. Libraries were prepared by immunoSEQ multiplex PCR; TCRdb keeps only in-frame clonotypes and omits some of them. The table has over 25,000 clones, 75% to 90% seen once. CDR1 is SGHTA and CDR2 is FQGTGA in the germline V gene. Between the trimmed V and J ends, which lost 5 bases and 3 bases, there was a span of 4 bases. This CDR3 has 12 residues. The genes are TRBV7-3 and TRBJ2-2; D unresolved. This receptor was obtained from a man aged 65-85 years with active COVID-19. Sequencing input: peripheral blood. The CDR3 DNA sequence: TGTGCCAGCAGCCCTTACACCGGGGAGCTGTTTTTT. Translated, it gives CASSPYTGELFF. The full variable domain, in which reference TRBV7-3 and TRBJ2-2 provide the parts outside the CDR3, is GAGVSQTPSNKVTEKGKYVELRCDPISGHTALYWYRQSLGQGPEFLIYFQGTGAADDSGLPNDRFFAVRPEGSVSTLKIQRTERGDSAVYLCASSPYTGELFFGEGSRLTVL.